This T cell receptor (beta chain) was recorded in a study of blood T cell repertoires in COVID-19. Whole-study context: Whether acute or convalescent, the COVID-19 samples came from the United States, Italy and Spain.

The CDR3 spans 13 residues. Germline loops: CDR1 SGHRS, CDR2 YFSETQ. V was trimmed by 9 bases and J by 5 bases, leaving 15 bases between them. This clone was observed once. As processed by the authors: By means of reference gene primer amplification, nucleated cell counts were estimated. Assay used: immunoSEQ multiplex PCR; TCRdb lists only in-frame clones, some missing. Clone size and the V and J calls come from that table; the DNA yielded D and trimming. Of about 170,000 clones in the sample, approximately 74% are singletons; the top ten hold around 3%. The chain recombines TRBV5-1 with TRBJ2-1; D possibly corresponds to TRBD1 (6 bases). What was sequenced was peripheral blood. The sequence was collected from a woman over 75 with acute or convalescent COVID-19. CDR3 nucleotide sequence: TGCGCCACTAAACAGGGAATCGACAATGAGCAGTTCTTC. Protein sequence: CATKQGIDNEQFF.